Shown below are 19 T cell receptor beta chains from a single sample sequenced in a study of T cell responses to AZD1222 COVID-19 vaccine (dated by TCRdb to about 2021). The protocol used for the library was the immunoSEQ multiplex PCR assay. The table comes from immuneACCESS by way of TCRdb, which keeps in-frame sequences with V and J called. Part of the clones is missing from these tables; in studies checked, under half for an unresolved V gene and the rest for unknown reasons. The sample contains under 85,000 clones, over 75% of them found a single time. Roughly 11% of the sample is in the top ten clones. The sample's time point label, decoded: baseline before first vaccination. The sample was peripheral blood, taken on day 0 of AZD1222 vaccination. These TCRs come from an adult in good health.

The V and J genes are TRBV19 and TRBJ2-4, with D unclear. The V and J ends lost 5 bases and 4 bases respectively, with 12 bases between them. This CDR3 contains 14 residues. Germline V gene data show CDR1 as LNHDA and CDR2 as SQIVND (reference sequence). CDR3 bases: TGTGCCAGTAGTGCCTCGAACCCGAAAAACATTCAGTACTTC. It encodes CASSASNPKNIQYF.

The CDR3 reads CASSQEGRGQYF. The CDR3 DNA is TGTGCCAGCAGCCAAGAGGGGAGGGGGCAGTACTTC. J is TRBJ2-7 and V is TRBV3-1 (or the pseudogene TRBV3-2), with 7 bases matching TRBD2. This CDR3 has 12 residues. J gave up 9 bases and V 0 bases, and 2 bases lay outside the gene matches. Per germline, CDR1 LGHDT and CDR2 YNNKEL (reference sequence).

The V call is TRBV24-1, the J call TRBJ2-7; 11 bases map to TRBD2. Per the germline V gene, CDR1 is KGHDR and CDR2 is SFDVKD. J gave up 5 bases and V 4 bases, and 12 bases lay outside the gene matches. The CDR3 runs to 17 residues. The CDR3, as DNA: TGTGCCACCAGTGACCCTAATAGCGGGAGGGCCGGCCACGAGCAGTACTTC. Its translation: CATSDPNSGRAGHEQYF.

This CDR3 reads CASSGVLAGTDTQYF. CDR3 DNA: TGTGCCAGTAGTGGTGTCCTAGCGGGGACAGATACGCAGTATTTT. The chain combines TRBV19 with TRBJ2-3, with TRBD2 identical over 9 bases. Losses at the gene ends were 5 bases for V and 3 bases for J; bases not matched to a gene: 6. The CDR3 is 15 amino acids. Looked up from germline, CDR1 is LNHDA and CDR2 is SQIVND (reference sequence).

This clone occurred once. The J gene is TRBJ2-7, the V gene TRBV6-1; D gene uncertain. V was clipped by 3 bases and J by 12 bases, with 15 bases between them. The CDR3 has 12 amino acids. The V gene's germline CDR1 is MNHNS and CDR2 SASEGT. This CDR3 reads CASSDGRRWGYF. The CDR3 DNA reads as TGTGCCAGCAGTGACGGTAGGCGATGGGGGTACTTC.

The rearrangement uses TRBV15 and TRBJ2-1; 7 bases align to TRBD2. The CDR3 totals 13 residues. In germline, CDR1 is LNHNV, CDR2 YYDKDF (reference sequence). V lost 7 bases to trimming and J lost 10 bases; unmatched junction nucleotides: 10. The CDR3 DNA reads TGTGCCACCAAACGAGGGACTACTGGAGAGCAGTTCTTC. Residues: CATKRGTTGEQFF. Full variable domain (rest looked up from reference TRBV15 and TRBJ2-1): DAMVIQNPRYQVTQFGKPVTLSCSQTLNHNVMYWYQQKSSQAPKLLFHYYDKDFNNEADTPDNFQSRRPNTSFCFLDIRSPGLGDTAMYLCATKRGTTGEQFFGPGTRLTVL.

The chain links TRBV20-1 to TRBJ2-5, with D hard to call. V dropped 3 bases and J dropped 2 bases, with 13 bases sitting between them. Germline assignment: CDR1 DFQATT and CDR2 SNEGSKA (reference sequence). CDR3 length: 14 residues. This CDR3 is CSASLPGRQETQYF. In DNA, the CDR3 is TGCAGTGCTAGTTTACCAGGTCGTCAAGAGACCCAGTACTTC.

The chain carries TRBV5-1 and TRBJ2-3; D is perhaps TRBD2 (6 bases). Germline V gene data show CDR1 as SGHRS and CDR2 as YFSETQ. With 1 base removed from V and 0 bases from J, the gap between germline ends came to 12 bases. The CDR3 runs to 16 residues. In DNA form, the CDR3 reads TGCGCCAGCAGCTTGATTAGCGGCACTAGCACAGATACGCAGTATTTT. This codes for CASSLISGTSTDTQYF.

J is TRBJ2-2 and V is TRBV10-3; TRBD2 agrees at 8 bases. CDR1 is ENHRY and CDR2 is SYGVKD in the germline V gene. This CDR3 has 18 residues. V was pared by 0 bases and J by 7 bases, with 13 bases of the junction left unmatched. The CDR3 nucleotides read TGTGCCATCAGTGAGTCGGTGTTTAGCGGGACATATAGCGGGGAGCTGTTTTTT. Translating gives CAISESVFSGTYSGELFF.

The chain combines TRBV30 with TRBJ2-1, with 11 bases aligning to TRBD2. CDR1 is GTSNPN, CDR2 SVGIG, per germline (reference sequence). V was clipped by 0 bases and J by 5 bases; unmatched bases: 6. This CDR3 contains 16 residues. CDR3 sequence reads: CAWSVFGTSGNNEQFF. CDR3 coding DNA: TGTGCCTGGAGTGTATTCGGGACTAGCGGCAACAATGAGCAGTTCTTC.

This clone was observed a single time. The CDR3 DNA reads as TGTGCCAGCAGCCCACGACAGGGTCAGGACACTGAAGCTTTCTTT. Amino acids: CASSPRQGQDTEAFF. The chain combines TRBV7-8 with TRBJ1-1; TRBD1 agrees at 7 bases. The germline V gene encodes CDR1 SGHVS and CDR2 FQNEAQ. Trimming cost V 5 bases and J 3 bases; bases outside gene matches: 9. This CDR3 has 15 residues.

This chain connects TRBV24-1 to TRBJ2-1; TRBD2 matches 8 bases. This CDR3 contains 12 residues. CDR1 and CDR2 from the germline V gene are KGHDR and SFDVKD. After removal of 1 base from V and 13 bases from J, the junction contained 2 bases not matched to a gene. The CDR3 spells CATSDFGRVQFF. In nucleotides, the CDR3 is TGTGCCACCAGTGATTTCGGGAGGGTTCAGTTCTTC.

The V gene is TRBV5-1, the J gene TRBJ2-1; the D call may be TRBD1 or TRBD2 (5 bases each). The CDR3 is made up of 17 amino acids. Between the trimmed V and J ends, which lost 4 bases and 0 bases, there was a span of 17 bases. Germline values: CDR1 SGHRS, CDR2 YFSETQ. CDR3 sequence: CASSRTGDLSSYNEQFF. CDR3 in DNA: TGCGCCAGCAGCCGAACCGGGGACCTTAGCTCCTACAATGAGCAGTTCTTC.

The gene calls are TRBV20-1 and TRBJ2-3, with D possibly TRBD2 on 7 matching bases. Between the trimmed V and J ends, which lost 3 bases and 5 bases, there was a span of 24 bases. The germline gives CDR1 DFQATT, CDR2 SNEGSKA (reference sequence). CDR3 length: 17 amino acids. The CDR3 protein is CSASPTRAGAFEDTQYF. CDR3 nucleotide sequence: TGCAGTGCTAGTCCTACTCGGGCGGGGGCTTTTGAAGATACGCAGTATTTT.

The chain uses TRBV27 and TRBJ2-2; 13 nucleotides agree with TRBD2. The V gene end was trimmed by 8 bases and the J gene end by 5 bases; junction bases not matched to a gene: 20. The CDR3 length is 20 residues. Germline-derived CDR1 and CDR2 are MNHEY and SMNVEV (reference sequence). In DNA form, the CDR3 reads TGTGCCAGCGTTTCGCCGGGACAGGGAGGACTAGCGGGAGAGACCGGGGAGCTGTTTTTT. This codes for CASVSPGQGGLAGETGELFF.

V usage is TRBV5-1 and J usage is TRBJ2-5; 12 bases match TRBD2. J lost 5 bases, V lost 0 bases, and 8 bases had no gene match. This CDR3 is 17 amino acids long. The germline gives CDR1 SGHRS, CDR2 YFSETQ. Written as DNA, the CDR3 is TGCGCCAGCAGCTTGGCTCTAGCGGGGGGGCTCAGGGAGACCCAGTACTTC. Translation: CASSLALAGGLRETQYF.

This rearrangement joins TRBV2 to TRBJ2-2; TRBD1 matches 7 bases. Germline assignment: CDR1 SNHLY and CDR2 FYNNEI. V trimming: 5 bases; J trimming: 7 bases; junction bases outside the gene matches: 7. This CDR3 is 14 amino acids long. The CDR3, as DNA: TGTGCCAGCAGTTTTGACAGGGCGGTCGGGGAGCTGTTTTTT. Encoded protein: CASSFDRAVGELFF.

The genes are TRBV5-1 and TRBJ2-7; TRBD2 agrees at 11 bases. Trimming took 3 bases from V and 4 from J; bases not matched to a gene: 6. Germline V lookup: CDR1 SGHRS, CDR2 YFSETQ. This CDR3 comprises 15 residues. In DNA, the CDR3 is TGCGCCAGCAGCTCGATACTAGCGGGAGCTTACGAGCAGTACTTC. This encodes CASSSILAGAYEQYF.

DNA for the CDR3: TGTGCCAGCAGCGTAGGGTCCAGGGACACCGGGGAGCTGTTTTTT. Protein product: CASSVGSRDTGELFF. The chain has TRBV9 and TRBJ2-2, with D possibly TRBD1 on 5 matching bases. V was trimmed by 0 bases and J by 3 bases, leaving 9 bases between them. The CDR3 has 15 amino acids. The V gene's germline CDR1 is SGDLS and CDR2 YYNGEE.